The clone carrying this T cell receptor (beta chain) was detected ten times or more. This sample was taken from a study of regulatory T cells in long-lasting Graves disease. Indicated time point: newly diagnosed GD, antithyroid drugs for less than 3 months. The TCR library used RNA extracted from PBMCs. Arm-PCR of CDR3 regions with iRepertoire HTBI primers generated TCR beta libraries. TCRdb used MiXCR to reprocess the multiplex PCR reads, holding one entry per CDR3 protein. The repertoire has about 430,000 distinct CDR3 sequences, 15% of them found once; the top ten carry approximately 7.6%. These data were likewise used in another study, on T cells in Graves' hyperthyroidism and ophthalmopathy.

The sequences come from peripheral blood mononuclear cells (PBMCs), collected at new diagnosis, from a patient treated with antithyroid drugs. This clonotype originated in a woman in her thirties or forties with Graves disease.

The CDR3 region is CASSFHGRAYEQYF. Written as DNA, the CDR3 is TGTGCCAGCAGTTTCCACGGGAGGGCTTACGAGCAGTACTTC. This chain links TRBV28 with TRBJ2-7, with 8 bases matching TRBD2. CDR1 and CDR2 from the germline V gene are MDHEN and SYDVKM. The CDR3 length is 14 residues. J gave up 4 bases and V 3 bases, and 5 bases lay outside the gene matches.